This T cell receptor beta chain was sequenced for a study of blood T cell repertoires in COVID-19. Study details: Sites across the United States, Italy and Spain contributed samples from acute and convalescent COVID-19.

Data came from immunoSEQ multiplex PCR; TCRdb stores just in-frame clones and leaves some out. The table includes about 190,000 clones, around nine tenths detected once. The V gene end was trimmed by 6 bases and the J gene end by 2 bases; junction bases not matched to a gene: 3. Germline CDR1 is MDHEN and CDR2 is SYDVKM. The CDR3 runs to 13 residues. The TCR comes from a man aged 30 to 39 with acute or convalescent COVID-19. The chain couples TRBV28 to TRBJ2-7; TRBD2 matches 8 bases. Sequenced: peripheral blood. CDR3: CASSAGGPYEQYF. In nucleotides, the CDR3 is TGTGCCAGCAGCGCGGGGGGACCCTACGAGCAGTACTTC. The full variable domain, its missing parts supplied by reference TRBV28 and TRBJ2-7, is DVKVTQSSRYLVKRTGEKVFLECVQDMDHENMFWYRQDPGLGLRLIYFSYDVKMKEKGDIPEGYSVSREKKERFSLILESASTNQTSMYLCASSAGGPYEQYFGPGTRLTVT.